Shown below are 18 T cell receptor beta chains from a single sample sequenced in a study of immunodeficiency. Assay used: immunoSEQ multiplex PCR; TCRdb lists only in-frame clones, some missing. Of 4,200 or so clones listed, around nine tenths are singletons. The source material was CD4+ T cells from blood. The source is a human donor in good health.

The chain is built from TRBV7-3 and TRBJ2-5; D is possibly TRBD1 (5 bases). This CDR3 comprises 13 residues. Germline CDR1 reads SGHTA; CDR2 reads FQGTGA. V shed 2 bases and J shed 4 bases, with 8 bases lying between them. CDR3 region: CASSLSRAETQYF. The CDR3, as DNA: TGTGCCAGCAGCTTATCCAGGGCAGAGACCCAGTACTTC.

The chain combines TRBV2 with TRBJ1-4, with D hard to call. With 1 base removed from V and 5 bases from J, the gap between germline ends came to 8 bases. The germline V gene encodes CDR1 SNHLY and CDR2 FYNNEI. The length of the CDR3 is 14 residues. In DNA, the CDR3 is TGTGCCAGCAGTGAAGGCAGACTAAATGAAAAACTGTTTTTT. Amino acid sequence: CASSEGRLNEKLFF.

This clone was observed a single time. The chain recombines TRBV6-6 with TRBJ2-3; 9 bases are a match to TRBD1. J gave up 2 bases and V 5 bases, and 8 bases lay outside the gene matches. The CDR3 is 16 residues long. The V gene's germline CDR1 is MNHNY and CDR2 SVGAGI (reference sequence). In nucleotides, the CDR3 is TGTGCCAGCAGTCGCCCTAGACAGGGGGACACAGATACGCAGTATTTT. This translates into CASSRPRQGDTDTQYF.

The rearrangement uses TRBV7-8 and TRBJ1-2; no firm D call. The CDR3 is 13 amino acids. V was pared by 4 bases and J by 5 bases, with 11 bases between. From germline, CDR1 is SGHVS and CDR2 FQNEAQ. The CDR3 region has the DNA TGTGCCAGCAGCTATTCTGTGACTTATGGCTACACCTTC. This gives the protein CASSYSVTYGYTF.

V and J are TRBV5-1 and TRBJ1-4; maybe TRBD1 (6 bases). The V and J ends lost 6 bases and 4 bases respectively, with 16 bases between them. From germline, CDR1 is SGHRS and CDR2 YFSETQ. There are 15 residues in the CDR3. The CDR3 is CASNENAGDNEKLFF. The CDR3, as DNA: TGCGCCAGCAACGAGAACGCAGGGGATAATGAAAAACTGTTTTTT.

The V gene is TRBV5-6, the J gene TRBJ2-1; no clear D. From germline, CDR1 is SGHDT and CDR2 YYEEEE. The CDR3 extends over 16 amino acids. With 5 bases removed from V and 4 bases from J, the gap between germline ends came to 19 bases. CDR3 sequence reads: CASSSLEGFIYNEQFF. Here the CDR3 DNA reads TGTGCCAGCAGTTCTCTTGAAGGGTTTATATACAATGAGCAGTTCTTC. The full variable domain, completed using reference TRBV5-6 and TRBJ2-1, is DAGVTQSPTHLIKTRGQQVTLRCSPKSGHDTVSWYQQALGQGPQFIFQYYEEEERQRGNFPDRFSGHQFPNYSSELNVNALLLGDSALYLCASSSLEGFIYNEQFFGPGTRLTVL.

This sequence joins TRBV5-4 and TRBJ2-7, with D perhaps being TRBD1 or TRBD2 (7 bases each). CDR3 size: 14 residues. From germline, CDR1 is SGHNT and CDR2 YYREEE (reference sequence). Trimming took 4 bases from V and 4 from J, leaving 15 bases between them. In DNA form, the CDR3 reads TGTGCCAGCAGCCCCGGGGGGACAGTGTACGAGCAGTACTTC. Residues: CASSPGGTVYEQYF. The full variable domain, with the rest looked up from reference TRBV5-4 and TRBJ2-7, is ETGVTQSPTHLIKTRGQQVTLRCSSQSGHNTVSWYQQALGQGPQFIFQYYREEENGRGNFPPRFSGLQFPNYSSELNVNALELDDSALYLCASSPGGTVYEQYFGPGTRLTVT.

V gene TRBV5-1 combines with J gene TRBJ2-6, with TRBD2 identical over 9 bases. Trimming cost V 1 base and J 0 bases; bases outside gene matches: 8. Germline V gene lookup returns CDR1 SGHRS and CDR2 YFSETQ. The CDR3 extends over 19 amino acids. The CDR3: CASSLLAGGPSSGANVLTF. CDR3 DNA: TGCGCCAGCAGCTTGCTGGCGGGAGGGCCTTCCTCTGGGGCCAACGTCCTGACTTTC.

The chain carries TRBV5-1 and TRBJ2-1, with 11 bases aligning to TRBD2. This CDR3 region has 15 residues. CDR1 is SGHRS, CDR2 YFSETQ, per germline. The V and J ends lost 4 bases and 5 bases, in that order; junction bases with no gene match: 5. In nucleotides, the CDR3 is TGCGCCAGCAGCCCGGGACTAGCGGTAAACAATGAGCAGTTCTTC. Its translation: CASSPGLAVNNEQFF.

The rearrangement links TRBV30 to TRBJ1-1; 7 nucleotides line up with TRBD1. This CDR3 region has 14 residues. Losses at the gene ends were 2 bases for V and 0 bases for J; bases not matched to a gene: 3. Germline CDR1 GTSNPN, CDR2 SVGIG (reference sequence). Here the CDR3 reads CAWSTGTVNTEAFF. CDR3 bases: TGTGCCTGGAGTACCGGGACAGTGAACACTGAAGCTTTCTTT.

The chain employs TRBV3-1 (or the pseudogene TRBV3-2) and TRBJ2-7; tentatively, D is TRBD1 or TRBD2 (5 bases each). Germline CDR1 and CDR2: LGHDT and YNNKEL (reference sequence). Trimming removed 5 bases at V and 2 bases at J, with 19 bases between. This CDR3 spans 16 amino acids. The CDR3 reads CASSLPTGTGTYEQYF. CDR3 coding DNA: TGTGCCAGCAGCTTACCCACCGGGACCGGCACCTACGAGCAGTACTTC.

This sequence joins TRBV28 and TRBJ2-7, with D possibly matching TRBD1 (6 bases). Germline V lookup: CDR1 MDHEN, CDR2 SYDVKM. V was pared by 5 bases and J by 3 bases, with 17 bases between. The CDR3 totals 15 residues. The DNA of the CDR3 is TGTGCCAGCAGTCCCCCGGACAGCCTCAACTACGAGCAGTACTTC. Translating it yields CASSPPDSLNYEQYF.

The rearrangement links TRBV5-5 to TRBJ2-2, with 7 positions matching TRBD1. V was pared by 4 bases and J by 4 bases, with 7 bases of the junction left unmatched. Germline V gene lookup returns CDR1 SGHKS and CDR2 YYEKEE (reference sequence). The CDR3 contains 15 residues. The CDR3 DNA reads TGTGCCAGCAGCAAGGACAGGACTGGCACCGGGGAGCTGTTTTTT. It encodes CASSKDRTGTGELFF.

J is TRBJ2-5 and V is TRBV14; D remains unclear. The germline gives CDR1 SGHDN, CDR2 FVKESK. The CDR3 extends over 14 amino acids. Between the trimmed V and J ends, which lost 6 bases and 1 base, there was a span of 12 bases. In nucleotides, the CDR3 is TGTGCCAGCAGACCGGGTGGCAGCCAAGAGACCCAGTACTTC. This translates into CASRPGGSQETQYF. Filled out from reference TRBV14 and TRBJ2-5, the complete variable domain reads EAGVTQFPSHSVIEKGQTVTLRCDPISGHDNLYWYRRVMGKEIKFLLHFVKESKQDESGMPNNRFLAERTGGTYSTLKVQPAELEDSGVYFCASRPGGSQETQYFGPGTRLLVL.

The chain combines TRBV27 with TRBJ2-3, with TRBD1 matching over 8 bases. This CDR3 region has 14 residues. Trimming removed 6 bases from V and 4 bases from J; junction bases left unmatched: 6. Germline CDR1 MNHEY, CDR2 SMNVEV (reference sequence). CDR3 protein: CASSWTGTADTQYF. The CDR3, as DNA: TGTGCCAGCAGCTGGACAGGGACGGCAGATACGCAGTATTTT.

In its sample, this clone was seen a few times. V usage is TRBV27 and J usage is TRBJ1-2; no clear D gene. CDR3 length: 13 residues. Per the germline V gene, CDR1 is MNHEY and CDR2 is SMNVEV (reference sequence). The V and J ends lost 2 bases and 8 bases respectively, with 12 bases between them. The CDR3 nucleotides read TGTGCCAGCAGTTTAAACCTGGGTTGGGGCTACACCTTC. Translated: CASSLNLGWGYTF.

The chain carries TRBV5-5 and TRBJ2-1; 12 bases are shared with TRBD2. The CDR3 covers 15 residues. Trimming took 5 bases from V and 8 from J; bases not matched to a gene: 8. From germline, CDR1 is SGHKS and CDR2 YYEKEE (reference sequence). The DNA for the CDR3 is TGTGCCAGCAGTCTGACTAGCGGGGGTACTTATGAGCAGTTCTTC. Its protein product is CASSLTSGGTYEQFF.

V and J are TRBV15 and TRBJ1-4, with 7 bases aligning to TRBD1. Per the germline V gene, CDR1 is LNHNV and CDR2 is YYDKDF (reference sequence). V lost 8 bases and J lost 4; bases outside the gene matches: 10. This CDR3 region has 15 residues. The CDR3 region has the DNA TGTGCCACCCAGAGGGGGCAACCTAATAATGAAAAACTGTTTTTT. This encodes CATQRGQPNNEKLFF.